Detailed here is one TCR beta chain. Its antigen remains unidentified. Profiling relied on immunoSEQ multiplex PCR, and the TCRdb table lists in-frame clones only, not all of them. The sample shows 45,000 or so clones, roughly three quarters of them seen only once. The CDR3 is 13 residues long. The V end was cut by 1 base, the J end by 2 bases, with 5 bases between. CDR1 and CDR2 from the germline V gene are SGHNT and YYREEE (reference sequence). This record belongs to a study of vaccination effects on CD4 cells after COVID-19. The wider study: Cultures used approximately 2 million PBMC per well, roughly 9.8 IU/ml IL-2 and approximately 10 ug/ml peptides. Broader study findings: There was marked clonal contraction among infection- and vaccine-induced clones late after vaccination.

Isolation of CD4+ T cells took place after 10 days of culture. Material: CD4+ T cells from PBMCs cultured without peptide, obtained before COVID-19 vaccination. This chain links TRBV5-4 with TRBJ2-3; D is unresolved. The TCR sequence derives from a human donor who had a prior SARS-CoV-2 infection. CDR3 in DNA: TGTGCCAGCAGCTTGAGCCCCACAGATACGCAGTATTTT. It specifies CASSLSPTDTQYF.